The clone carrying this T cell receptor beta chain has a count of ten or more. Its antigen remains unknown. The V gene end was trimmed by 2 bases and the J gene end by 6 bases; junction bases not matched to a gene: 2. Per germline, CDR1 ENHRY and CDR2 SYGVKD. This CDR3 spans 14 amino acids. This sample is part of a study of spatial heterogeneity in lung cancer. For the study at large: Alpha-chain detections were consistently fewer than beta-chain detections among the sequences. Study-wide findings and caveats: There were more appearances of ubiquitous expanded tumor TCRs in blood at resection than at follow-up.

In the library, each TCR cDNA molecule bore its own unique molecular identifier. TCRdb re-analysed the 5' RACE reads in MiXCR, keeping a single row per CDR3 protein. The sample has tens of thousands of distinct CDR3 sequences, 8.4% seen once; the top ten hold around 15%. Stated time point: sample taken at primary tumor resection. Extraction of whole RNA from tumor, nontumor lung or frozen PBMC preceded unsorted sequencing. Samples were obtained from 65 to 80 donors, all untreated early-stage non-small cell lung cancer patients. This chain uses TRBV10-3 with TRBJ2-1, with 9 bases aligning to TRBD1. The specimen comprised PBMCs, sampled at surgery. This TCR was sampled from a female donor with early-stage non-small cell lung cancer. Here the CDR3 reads CAISEGQGFNEQFF. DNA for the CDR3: TGTGCCATCAGTGAGGGACAGGGGTTCAATGAGCAGTTCTTC.